A selection of T cell receptor beta chains follows, all from one sample in a study of shared clonotypes between healthy human individuals. The protocol was immunoSEQ multiplex PCR, while the TCRdb copy is restricted to in-frame clones and leaves out a portion. Of 900,000 to 1,200,000 clones listed, around 78% are singletons. Sequenced input: memory CD4+ T cells from PBMCs. The receptors shown here come from a man aged 18-30 years in good health. Some clones in this sample may be carry-over from other donors' samples. Each CDR3 is given without its conserved first and last residue.

V	J	CDR3
TRBV19	TRBJ2-3	ASSRGGPTDTQY
TRBV7-2	TRBJ1-2	ASSRYWEGSYGYT
TRBV28	TRBJ1-2	ASSLLTGTGPRGYT
TRBV28	TRBJ2-7	ASSFLGGYSYEQY
TRBV5-1	TRBJ2-5	ASSTISGGQETQY
TRBV30	TRBJ2-3	AWSVGGARDTQY
TRBV5-1	TRBJ1-1	ASSLGGFEAF
TRBV19	TRBJ1-1	ASSIWGTANTEAF
TRBV28	TRBJ1-5	ASSLGQGRQPQH
TRBV28	TRBJ2-1	ASSFAVGRGLRNEQF
TRBV27	TRBJ2-6	ASSLRGGQPSGANVLT
TRBV5-6	TRBJ1-2	ASSWGDRGFGYT
TRBV2	.	ASSETPRAFLTYEQY
TRBV27	TRBJ1-4	ASSRRWGLGEKLF
TRBV11-2	TRBJ2-7	ASREDRVYEQY
TRBV11-2	TRBJ1-4	ASSLGRAGEKLF
TRBV18	TRBJ1-4	ASSPRGGNEKLF
TRBV9	TRBJ2-3	ASSVNLATDTQY
TRBV5-1	TRBJ2-5	ASSLAMAIQETQY
TRBV28	TRBJ1-1	ASSLGGEGLNTEAF
TRBV2	TRBJ1-5	ASSEERVGQPQH
TRBV7-8	TRBJ2-3	ASSADRLAVGDTQY
TRBV11-2	TRBJ2-7	ASSPIRSSGAGKAYEQY
TRBV29-1	TRBJ2-7	SVVPLAGYEQY
TRBV2	TRBJ1-4	ASSGAGRRKLF
TRBV2	TRBJ1-1	ASSNRGGGVGPTEAF
TRBV6-6	TRBJ2-7	ASTNILVFGQY
TRBV28	TRBJ2-7	ASSLPGAGTSYEQY
TRBV5-1	TRBJ2-3	ASSIGQGADTQY
TRBV4-1	TRBJ2-7	ASSQGGQGPLEQY
TRBV30	TRBJ2-2	ARTGAGELF
TRBV7-9	TRBJ2-3	ASTSAGNTDTQY
TRBV5-1	TRBJ1-3	ASSGASSGNTIY
TRBV29-1	TRBJ1-1	SAEGHVNTEAF
TRBV11-1	TRBJ1-2	ASSLGQAAGYT
TRBV5-8	TRBJ2-1	ASSLVSAFNEQF
TRBV18	TRBJ2-7	ASSPDRYEQY
TRBV6-5	TRBJ2-7	ASSRARGDVYEQY
TRBV2	TRBJ2-7	ASSERGLGQY
TRBV5-4	TRBJ2-1	ASSYVEEGNNEQF
TRBV7-9	TRBJ2-3	ASSFDRDMRN
TRBV18	TRBJ1-5	ASSPGQGLEPQH
TRBV18	TRBJ1-1	ASSPQGALNTEAF
TRBV11-3	TRBJ2-1	ASSLIGTSNEQF